The table lists the clone carrying this T cell receptor beta chain with a count of one. What it binds is unknown. This table comes from immunoSEQ multiplex PCR, and its TCRdb copy is limited to in-frame clones, with some not included. The data show some 69,000 clones, 70% to 80% seen once. This entry is derived from a study of vaccination effects on CD4 cells after COVID-19. After expansion with viral peptide pools in the ViraFEST assay, antigen-specific CD4+ T cells were sequenced. The culture ran for approximately 11 days before CD4+ T cells were isolated. The study found no prior SARS-CoV-2 infection in the vaccine recipients, who tested negative for nucleocapsid antibodies. Regarding the study as a whole: Clonal contraction was marked in infection- and vaccine-induced clones late after vaccination.

This CDR3 contains 15 residues. Germline-derived CDR1 and CDR2 are SGHRS and YFSETQ. After removal of 0 bases from V and 5 bases from J, the junction contained 3 bases not matched to a gene. The TCR comes from a human donor who received a COVID-19 vaccine. V and J are TRBV5-1 and TRBJ1-4; 8 bases fit TRBD1. The material sequenced was CD4+ T cells from PBMCs cultured with HCoV-NL63 spike peptides, taken before COVID-19 vaccination. The CDR3 nucleotides read TGCGCCAGCAGCTTGGTACAGGGGGAGAATGAAAAACTGTTTTTT. This translates into CASSLVQGENEKLFF.